This T cell receptor (beta chain) was retrieved from a study of cytomegalovirus exposure and HLA in healthy donors. With 60 Vbeta and 13 Jbeta primers, the PCR was carried out. Original methodology: A later analysis tallied roughly 77 million unique TCR beta chains, some 10 million of them shared. Some clones are missing from TCRdb's copy, which holds only in-frame ones; the method was immunoSEQ multiplex PCR. That table is the source of V, J and clone size, and D and trimming were worked out from the DNA. Found here are some 130,000 clones, around 80% of them singletons; the top ten hold over 3%. Whole-study findings and limits: Most TCR sequences were uncommon, yet certain public TCRs appeared in many donors. Analysis performed later found around 15,000 TCR beta sequences associated with HLA alleles at 0.05 false discovery rate. Cytomegalovirus association was assigned to under 200 TCR beta chains.

Concerning this clone: Its cognate antigen is unknown.

The sequenced sample was PBMCs. This TCR was recovered from a woman aged 40 to 50 in good health and CMV-seronegative.

CDR3: CASSSDSSGYTF. The CDR3 bases are TGTGCCAGCAGCTCGGACAGTTCAGGCTACACCTTC. The V call is TRBV13, the J call TRBJ1-2; D might be TRBD1 (6 bases). Trimming left V 4 bases short and J 8 bases short, with 11 bases between. This CDR3 spans 12 amino acids. From germline, CDR1 is PRHDT and CDR2 FYEKMQ (reference sequence).